This section outlines one T cell receptor (beta chain) sequence together with its context. TCRdb reprocessed the 5' RACE reads; each CDR3 protein has one entry and no DNA is given. This table lists 110,000 or so distinct CDR3 sequences. The sample comes from a study of monozygotic twins with inflammatory bowel disease. Germline V gene sequence: CDR1 MDHEN, CDR2 SYDVKM. CDR3 size: 12 residues. Sequencing was performed on blood. This TCR was sampled from a human donor with ulcerative colitis or Crohn's disease, or a healthy co-twin of an affected twin (not recorded which). The chain is built from TRBV28 and TRBJ1-4; the TRBD1 assignment by TCRdb is unverifiable without DNA. The CDR3 loop is CASRTGREKLFF.